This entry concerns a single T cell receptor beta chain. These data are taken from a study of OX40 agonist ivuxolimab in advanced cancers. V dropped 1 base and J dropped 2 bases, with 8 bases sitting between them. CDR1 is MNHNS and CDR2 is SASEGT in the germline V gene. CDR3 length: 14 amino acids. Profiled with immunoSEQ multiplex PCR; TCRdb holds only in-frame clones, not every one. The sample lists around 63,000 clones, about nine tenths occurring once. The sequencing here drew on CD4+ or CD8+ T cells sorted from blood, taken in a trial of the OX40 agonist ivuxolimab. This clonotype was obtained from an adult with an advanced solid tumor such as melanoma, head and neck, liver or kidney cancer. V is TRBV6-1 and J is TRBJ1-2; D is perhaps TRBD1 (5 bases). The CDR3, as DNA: TGTGCCAGCAGTGAAGGGGGGGGGAACTATGGCTACACCTTC. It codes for CASSEGGGNYGYTF.